Listed here are 32 T cell receptor beta chains from one sample, sequenced in a study of human T cells and chemical hapten exposure. Time point noted: patch test 1, 2 weeks after DPC sensitization. The sample's treatment: therapeutic diphenylcyclopropenone sensitization with weekly scalp DPC. TCRdb passed the RACE reads through MiXCR, listing each CDR3 protein once. Of 84,000 or so distinct CDR3 sequences listed, more than 9% are singletons. The material was whole blood, obtained in connection with sensitization to the hapten diphenylcyclopropenone (DPC). Receptor source: a middle-aged man with alopecia areata. Some clones in this sample may be carry-over from other donors' samples.

This clonotype was seen at least ten times. V usage is TRBV3-1 and J usage is TRBJ2-3; TRBD2 matches at 9 bases. Germline-derived CDR1 and CDR2 are LGHDT and YNNKEL (reference sequence). V was pared by 0 bases and J by 10 bases, with 8 bases of the junction left unmatched. The CDR3 contains 15 residues. In DNA form, the CDR3 reads TGTGCCAGCAGCCAAGAGGCGCGGGAGGGCCCGGCGCAGTATTTT. It specifies CASSQEAREGPAQYF.

In this sample, this clonotype turned up many times. The chain is built from TRBV12-3 or TRBV12-4 and TRBJ2-1; 8 nucleotides line up with TRBD2. The CDR3 spans 15 residues. V shed 5 bases, J shed 4 bases, and the junction held 7 bases outside the gene matches. This CDR3 reads CASSPGLELYNEQFF. The CDR3 DNA reads as TGTGCCAGCAGTCCGGGACTAGAGTTATACAATGAGCAGTTCTTC.

The rearrangement links TRBV7-9 to TRBJ1-2, with D possibly matching TRBD1 (6 bases). With 5 bases removed from V and 2 bases from J, the gap between germline ends came to 12 bases. The CDR3 runs 14 residues. CDR1 SEHNR and CDR2 FQNEAQ come from the germline V gene (reference sequence). CDR3 bases: TGTGCCAGCAGCCCGGACAGAATCAACTATGGCTACACCTTC. Translated, it gives CASSPDRINYGYTF. Full variable domain (rest looked up from reference TRBV7-9 and TRBJ1-2): DTGVSQNPRHKITKRGQNVTFRCDPISEHNRLYWYRQTLGQGPEFLTYFQNEAQLEKSRLLSDRFSAERPKGSFSTLEIQRTEQGDSAMYLCASSPDRINYGYTFGSGTRLTVV.

This clonotype was seen only a few times. The chain couples TRBV6-5 to TRBJ2-7, with TRBD1 matching 10 bases. V dropped 4 bases and J dropped 0; count of bases not matched to a gene: 6. CDR3 length: 16 amino acids. Per germline, CDR1 MNHEY and CDR2 SVGAGI. The CDR3 region is CASSCLGTGVSYEQYV. The CDR3 coding sequence is TGTGCCAGCAGTTGCCTTGGGACAGGGGTCTCCTACGAGCAGTACGTC.

In this sample, this clonotype turned up a few times. V gene TRBV11-2 combines with J gene TRBJ2-3, with TRBD2 matching 10 bases. CDR3 size: 16 residues. The ends lost 5 bases at V and 3 bases at J; junction bases unmatched: 8. Germline CDR1 and CDR2: SGHAT and FQNNGV. The CDR3 protein is CASSPTLAGATDTQYF. Written as DNA, the CDR3 is TGTGCCAGCAGCCCCACCCTAGCGGGAGCTACAGATACGCAGTATTTT.

At least ten counts were recorded for this clonotype. The rearrangement joins TRBV28 to TRBJ2-3, with D perhaps TRBD1 (5 bases). CDR1 is MDHEN and CDR2 is SYDVKM in the germline V gene. This CDR3 has 15 residues. Trimming shortened V by 4 bases and J by 4 bases, and 15 bases separated the two germline ends. CDR3 amino acids: CASSSLAGISDTQYF. In nucleotides, the CDR3 is TGTGCCAGCAGTTCCTTAGCAGGGATTTCAGATACGCAGTATTTT.

Only a few counts were recorded for this clonotype. The chain joins TRBV6-5 to TRBJ2-3; D may match TRBD1 or TRBD2 (5 bases each). In germline, CDR1 is MNHEY, CDR2 SVGAGI. Trimming cost V 0 bases and J 1 base, with 11 bases left between them. CDR3 length: 16 amino acids. The DNA of the CDR3 is TGTGCCAGCAGTTACTCGTGGGGGTTTGGCACAGATACGCAGTATTTT. It is translated as CASSYSWGFGTDTQYF.

This clonotype was seen a handful of times. V and J are TRBV28 and TRBJ2-1, with D possibly being TRBD2 (6 bases). The V and J ends lost 1 base and 7 bases respectively, with 11 bases between them. Germline values: CDR1 MDHEN, CDR2 SYDVKM. There are 14 residues in the CDR3. The CDR3 DNA is TGTGCCAGCAGTTTATTCGGGGGAGCAAATGAGCAGTTCTTC. This codes for CASSLFGGANEQFF.

This clonotype was seen only a few times. The chain recombines TRBV30 with TRBJ2-3; the D is unclear. The length of the CDR3 is 14 residues. The V end lost 4 bases, the J end lost 0 bases, and 11 bases lay between the germline ends. The V gene's germline CDR1 is GTSNPN and CDR2 SVGIG (reference sequence). The CDR3 loop is CAWIGSPSTDTQYF. The CDR3 nucleotides are TGTGCCTGGATTGGTAGTCCGAGCACAGATACGCAGTATTTT. Variable domain in full (rest from reference TRBV30 and TRBJ2-3): SQTIHQWPATLVQPVGSPLSLECTVEGTSNPNLYWYRQAAGRGLQLLFYSVGIGQISSEVPQNLSASRPQDRQFILSSKKLLLSDSGFYLCAWIGSPSTDTQYFGPGTRLTVL.

This clonotype was counted at least ten times. The chain recombines TRBV2 with TRBJ1-2; D unclear. V was trimmed by 7 bases and J by 2 bases, leaving 8 bases between them. The length of the CDR3 is 12 residues. Per the germline V gene, CDR1 is SNHLY and CDR2 is FYNNEI. CDR3 protein: CASKYLNYGYTF. For the CDR3, the DNA is TGTGCCAGCAAGTACTTAAACTATGGCTACACCTTC.

This chain joins TRBV4-3 and TRBJ1-4, with TRBD1 as a possible D gene (6 bases). Germline V lookup: CDR1 LGHNA, CDR2 YSLEER. V lost 3 bases to trimming and J lost 7 bases, with 18 bases between them. The CDR3 length is 16 residues. CDR3 bases: TGCGCCAGCAGCCAGGACAGACAACGAGGGGGTGAAAAACTGTTTTTT. Protein sequence: CASSQDRQRGGEKLFF.

V and J are TRBV7-2 and TRBJ1-5, with D perhaps matching TRBD1 (6 bases). This CDR3 spans 15 amino acids. CDR1 is SGHTA and CDR2 is FQGNSA in the germline V gene. Trimming shortened V by 4 bases and J by 5 bases, and 15 bases separated the two germline ends. CDR3 region: CASSWGGGMDQPQHF. CDR3 bases: TGTGCCAGCAGCTGGGGAGGGGGTATGGATCAGCCCCAGCATTTT.

The V and J genes are TRBV10-3 and TRBJ2-3; D is perhaps TRBD2 (5 bases). The CDR3 runs 13 residues. Trimming cost V 6 bases and J 4 bases, with 11 bases left between them. Germline CDR1 ENHRY, CDR2 SYGVKD. CDR3 DNA: TGTGCCATCAGCTTTATGGACTCAGATACGCAGTATTTT. The encoded protein is CAISFMDSDTQYF.

CDR3 in DNA: TGTGCCAGCAGCTTGGTTGCGGGCCCACTTGGGGCCAACGTCCTGACTTTC. Residues: CASSLVAGPLGANVLTF. This chain joins TRBV5-5 and TRBJ2-6; D possibly corresponds to TRBD2 (5 bases). Germline CDR1 and CDR2: SGHKS and YYEKEE (reference sequence). The V end was cut by 0 bases, the J end by 3 bases, with 13 bases between. The CDR3 is 17 residues long.

This clonotype showed up many times. The CDR3 is CASAGSSAYEQYF. The CDR3 nucleotides are TGTGCCAGCGCGGGGTCTAGCGCCTACGAGCAGTACTTC. The V gene is TRBV12-3 or TRBV12-4, the J gene TRBJ2-7; TRBD2 is a possible D gene (6 bases). The V end lost 8 bases, the J end lost 2 bases, and 13 bases lay between the germline ends. The CDR3 totals 13 residues.

The chain uses TRBV3-1 and TRBJ2-2, with D possibly matching TRBD1 (6 bases). CDR1 LGHDT and CDR2 YNNKEL come from the germline V gene (reference sequence). The germline V and J ends were trimmed by 4 bases and 4 bases, with 13 bases remaining between them. The CDR3 totals 15 residues. CDR3 sequence: CASSRPQGSTGELFF. Here the CDR3 DNA reads TGTGCCAGCAGCCGCCCACAGGGATCCACCGGGGAGCTGTTTTTT. The variable domain in full, completed from reference TRBV3-1 and TRBJ2-2, reads DTAVSQTPKYLVTQMGNDKSIKCEQNLGHDTMYWYKQDSKKFLKIMFSYNNKELIINETVPNRFSPKSPDKAHLNLHINSLELGDSAVYFCASSRPQGSTGELFFGEGSRLTVL.

The gene calls are TRBV6-5 and TRBJ2-1; possibly TRBD1 or TRBD2 for D (6 bases each). Germline V gene lookup returns CDR1 MNHEY and CDR2 SVGAGI. Trimming took 7 bases from V and 9 from J, leaving 19 bases between them. The CDR3 covers 14 residues. The DNA of the CDR3 is TGTGCCAGCACCGAGGGGGGAGCCCGAGCTGAGCAGTTCTTC. This codes for CASTEGGARAEQFF.

There are a few counts of this clonotype. The V and J genes are TRBV24-1 and TRBJ2-1, with D perhaps TRBD2 (5 bases). The CDR3 sequence is 14 residues long. Germline loops: CDR1 KGHDR, CDR2 SFDVKD. The V and J ends lost 0 bases and 12 bases respectively, with 14 bases between them. The CDR3 DNA sequence: TGTGCCACCAGTGATTTGAGGACCCTCGGGGTGCAGTTCTTC. Translating gives CATSDLRTLGVQFF.

This clonotype has more than one count but fewer than ten. The rearrangement joins TRBV10-3 to TRBJ2-1, with TRBD2 matching over 9 bases. Germline V gene lookup returns CDR1 ENHRY and CDR2 SYGVKD. The CDR3 runs to 17 residues. With V trimmed by 7 bases and J by 5 bases, 15 bases remained unmatched. CDR3 protein: CAIKTTGSGSRNNEQFF. The CDR3, as DNA: TGTGCCATCAAAACGACAGGTAGCGGGAGTCGGAACAATGAGCAGTTCTTC.

The chain joins TRBV6-2 or TRBV6-3 to TRBJ1-4; tentative D call: TRBD1 (6 bases). The CDR3 has 16 amino acids. V gave up 4 bases and J gave up 0 bases, with 12 bases separating them. Per the germline V gene, CDR1 is MNHEY and CDR2 is SVGEGT. CDR3 sequence: CASSSGHWATNEKLFF. DNA of the CDR3: TGTGCCAGCAGTTCGGGACATTGGGCAACTAATGAAAAACTGTTTTTT.

For the CDR3, the DNA is TGTGCCATCTCCACAGCGGACAATGAGCAGTTCTTC. It specifies CAISTADNEQFF. This chain links TRBV10-3 with TRBJ2-1; tentative D call: TRBD2 (5 bases). This CDR3 has 12 residues. V was cut by 8 bases and J by 5 bases, with 10 bases left in between. CDR1 and CDR2 from the germline V gene are ENHRY and SYGVKD.

This clonotype was seen a few times. V gene TRBV9 combines with J gene TRBJ2-5, with TRBD2 identical over 10 bases. Germline CDR1 is SGDLS and CDR2 is YYNGEE. The J segment lost 3 bases and the V segment lost 3 bases, leaving 2 bases of the junction unmatched. The length of the CDR3 is 14 residues. The CDR3 is CASSAGLAKETQYF. CDR3 bases: TGTGCCAGCAGCGCGGGACTAGCGAAAGAGACCCAGTACTTC. Full variable domain (remainder filled in from reference TRBV9 and TRBJ2-5): DSGVTQTPKHLITATGQRVTLRCSPRSGDLSVYWYQQSLDQGLQFLIQYYNGEERAKGNILERFSAQQFPDLHSELNLSSLELGDSALYFCASSAGLAKETQYFGPGTRLLVL.

This clonotype came up a few times. The genes are TRBV20-1 and TRBJ1-1, with 9 positions matching TRBD1. The CDR3 consists of 12 residues. After removal of 6 bases from V and 7 bases from J, the junction contained 6 bases not matched to a gene. The germline gives CDR1 DFQATT, CDR2 SNEGSKA (reference sequence). The CDR3 here is CSALTGGVEAFF. The CDR3 nucleotides read TGCAGTGCACTTACAGGGGGCGTTGAAGCTTTCTTT.

This clonotype was observed a handful of times. V is TRBV7-2 and J is TRBJ2-3; weak D call: TRBD2 (6 bases). Germline V gene lookup returns CDR1 SGHTA and CDR2 FQGNSA. Deletions cut 1 base from V and 3 bases from J, with 23 bases between. This CDR3 contains 19 residues. The CDR3 nucleotides are TGTGCCAGCAGCTTAGTTCGCTCGGGAGCCCCCTCCACTACAGATACGCAGTATTTT. Amino acids: CASSLVRSGAPSTTDTQYF.

This clonotype was seen only a few times. The genes are TRBV7-6 and TRBJ2-1, with 14 bases that match TRBD2. Germline V gene lookup returns CDR1 SGHVS and CDR2 FNYEAQ. This CDR3 contains 19 residues. The trim removed 5 bases at V and 2 bases at J, leaving 11 bases unmatched. The CDR3 loop reads CASSGVGLAGVSPYNEQFF. The CDR3 DNA is TGTGCCAGCAGCGGAGTGGGACTAGCGGGAGTGAGTCCCTACAATGAGCAGTTCTTC. The full variable domain, its missing parts supplied by reference TRBV7-6 and TRBJ2-1, is GAGVSQSPRYKVTKRGQDVALRCDPISGHVSLYWYRQALGQGPEFLTYFNYEAQQDKSGLPNDRFSAERPEGSISTLTIQRTEQRDSAMYRCASSGVGLAGVSPYNEQFFGPGTRLTVL.

This clonotype has a handful of counts. The rearrangement joins TRBV19 to TRBJ1-2, with D possibly matching TRBD1 (6 bases). The CDR3 is 13 amino acids. Per germline, CDR1 LNHDA and CDR2 SQIVND (reference sequence). V was cut by 1 base and J by 6 bases, with 9 bases left in between. This CDR3 reads CASSIGGTNGYTF. The CDR3, as DNA: TGTGCCAGTAGTATAGGTGGGACAAATGGCTACACCTTC.

The chain employs TRBV24-1 and TRBJ2-2; TRBD1 matches 11 bases. Germline V CDR1 and CDR2: KGHDR, SFDVKD. Trimming took 2 bases from V and 6 from J; bases not matched to a gene: 7. This CDR3 has 17 residues. The CDR3 nucleotides are TGTGCCACCAGTGATTCTGCCGGACAGGGGGCAGCCGGGGAGCTGTTTTTT. Translated: CATSDSAGQGAAGELFF.

Concerning this clonotype: The junction differs from germline at one of its ends, possibly a read error. The chain is built from TRBV20-1 and TRBJ2-3, with D perhaps TRBD2 (6 bases). Germline V CDR1 and CDR2: DFQATT, SNEGSKA (reference sequence). The CDR3 extends over 15 amino acids. This chain's CDR3 is CSAYPSGGSTDTPYF. Written as DNA, the CDR3 is TGCAGTGCCTATCCATCCGGGGGAAGCACAGATACGCCGTATTTT.

The V and J genes are TRBV12-3 or TRBV12-4 and TRBJ1-4, with D unclear. The CDR3 covers 13 residues. The germline V and J ends were trimmed by 3 bases and 12 bases, with 14 bases remaining between them. CDR3 protein: CASSFSGRPQLFF. CDR3 DNA: TGTGCCAGCAGTTTTTCGGGGAGGCCTCAACTGTTTTTT.

This clonotype has a count of ten or more. This rearrangement joins TRBV28 to TRBJ2-5; 7 nucleotides agree with TRBD2. Germline CDR1 reads MDHEN; CDR2 reads SYDVKM. The length of the CDR3 is 14 residues. The junction had 1 base not matched to a gene; V was cut back by 2 bases and J by 1 base. The CDR3 loop reads CASSLTSVQETQYF. In nucleotides, the CDR3 is TGTGCCAGCAGTTTAACTAGCGTCCAAGAGACCCAGTACTTC.

This clonotype occurred many times. The CDR3 nucleotides are TGTGCCACCGTTAGCGGGAGCCGCTACGAGCAGTACTTC. Protein product: CATVSGSRYEQYF. The chain combines TRBV6-5 with TRBJ2-7; 9 positions match TRBD2. The CDR3 is made up of 13 amino acids. CDR1 MNHEY and CDR2 SVGAGI come from the germline V gene. V trimming: 10 bases; J trimming: 3 bases; junction bases outside the gene matches: 7.

This clonotype was counted a few times. The chain couples TRBV2 to TRBJ2-2, with a weak D call TRBD1 (5 bases). The CDR3 is 15 residues long. The germline V gene encodes CDR1 SNHLY and CDR2 FYNNEI. Trimming took off 2 bases at V and 3 bases at J, with 10 bases between the two ends. The CDR3 reads CASSENRRYTGELFF. The CDR3 DNA reads TGTGCCAGCAGTGAAAACAGGCGATACACCGGGGAGCTGTTTTTT.